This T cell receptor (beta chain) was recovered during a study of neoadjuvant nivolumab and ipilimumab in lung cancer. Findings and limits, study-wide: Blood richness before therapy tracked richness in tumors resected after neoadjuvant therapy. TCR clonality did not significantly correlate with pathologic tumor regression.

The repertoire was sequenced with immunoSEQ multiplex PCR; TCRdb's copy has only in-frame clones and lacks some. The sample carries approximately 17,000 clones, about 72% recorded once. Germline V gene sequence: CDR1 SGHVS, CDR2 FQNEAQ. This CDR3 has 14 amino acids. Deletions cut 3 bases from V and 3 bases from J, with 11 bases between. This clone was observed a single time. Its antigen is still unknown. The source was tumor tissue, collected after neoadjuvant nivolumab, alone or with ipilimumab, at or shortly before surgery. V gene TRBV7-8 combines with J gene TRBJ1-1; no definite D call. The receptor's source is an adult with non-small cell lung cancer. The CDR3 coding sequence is TGTGCCAGCAGCTTCGCGGATGGGTACACTGAAGCTTTCTTT. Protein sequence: CASSFADGYTEAFF.